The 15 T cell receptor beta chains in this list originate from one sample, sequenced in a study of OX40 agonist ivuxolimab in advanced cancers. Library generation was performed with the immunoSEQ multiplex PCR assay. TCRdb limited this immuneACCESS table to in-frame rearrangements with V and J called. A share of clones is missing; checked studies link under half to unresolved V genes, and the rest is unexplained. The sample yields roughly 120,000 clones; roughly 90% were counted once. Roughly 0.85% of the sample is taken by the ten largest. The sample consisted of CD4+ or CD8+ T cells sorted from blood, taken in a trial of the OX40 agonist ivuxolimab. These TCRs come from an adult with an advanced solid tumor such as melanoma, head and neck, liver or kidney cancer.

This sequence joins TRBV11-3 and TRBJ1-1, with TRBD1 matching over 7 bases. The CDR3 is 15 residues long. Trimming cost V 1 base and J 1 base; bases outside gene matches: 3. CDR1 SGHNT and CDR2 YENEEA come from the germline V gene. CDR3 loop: CASSLVGTANTEAFF. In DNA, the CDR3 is TGTGCCAGCAGCTTAGTCGGGACAGCGAACACTGAAGCTTTCTTT.

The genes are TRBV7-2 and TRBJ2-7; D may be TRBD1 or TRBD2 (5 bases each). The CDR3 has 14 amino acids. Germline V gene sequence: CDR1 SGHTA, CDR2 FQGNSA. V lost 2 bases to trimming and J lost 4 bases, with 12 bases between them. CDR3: CASSLSVGVYEQYF. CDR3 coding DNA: TGTGCCAGCAGCTTATCGGTGGGGGTTTACGAGCAGTACTTC.

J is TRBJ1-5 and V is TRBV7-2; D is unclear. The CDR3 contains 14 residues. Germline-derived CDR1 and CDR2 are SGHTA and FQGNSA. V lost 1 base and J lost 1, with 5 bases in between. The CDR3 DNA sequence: TGTGCCAGCAGCTTAGTGCAGAGCAATCAGCCCCAGCATTTT. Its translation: CASSLVQSNQPQHF.

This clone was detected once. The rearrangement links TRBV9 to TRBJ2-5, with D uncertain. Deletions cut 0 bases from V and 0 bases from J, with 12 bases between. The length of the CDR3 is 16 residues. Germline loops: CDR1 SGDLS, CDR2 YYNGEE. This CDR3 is CASSVAGQQNQETQYF. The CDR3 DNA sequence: TGTGCCAGCAGCGTAGCGGGTCAGCAAAACCAAGAGACCCAGTACTTC.

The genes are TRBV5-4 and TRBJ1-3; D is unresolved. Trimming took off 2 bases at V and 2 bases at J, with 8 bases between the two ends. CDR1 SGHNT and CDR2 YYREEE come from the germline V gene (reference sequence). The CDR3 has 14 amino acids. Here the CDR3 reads CASSLRTAGNTIYF. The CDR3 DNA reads TGTGCCAGCAGCTTACGAACTGCTGGAAACACCATATATTTT.

CDR3 residues: CASRLAGWNYGYTF. CDR3 bases: TGTGCCAGCAGGTTAGCAGGATGGAACTATGGCTACACCTTC. The chain couples TRBV6-6 to TRBJ1-2; D not certain. The V end was cut by 6 bases, the J end by 2 bases, with 13 bases between. The CDR3 covers 14 residues. Germline assignment: CDR1 MNHNY and CDR2 SVGAGI (reference sequence).

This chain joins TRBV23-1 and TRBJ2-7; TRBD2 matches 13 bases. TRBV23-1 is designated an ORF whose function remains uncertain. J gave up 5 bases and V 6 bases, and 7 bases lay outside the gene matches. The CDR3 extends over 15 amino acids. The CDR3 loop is CASSPTSGRRDEQYF. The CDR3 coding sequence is TGCGCCAGCAGCCCGACTAGCGGGAGGAGGGACGAGCAGTACTTC.

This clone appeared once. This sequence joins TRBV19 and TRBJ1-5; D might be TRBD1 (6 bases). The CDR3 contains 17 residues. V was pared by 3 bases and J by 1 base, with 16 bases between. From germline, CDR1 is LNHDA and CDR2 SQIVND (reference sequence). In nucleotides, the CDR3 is TGTGCCAGTAGTATCTACAGGGCGAGGAGAAGCAATCAGCCCCAGCATTTT. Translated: CASSIYRARRSNQPQHF.

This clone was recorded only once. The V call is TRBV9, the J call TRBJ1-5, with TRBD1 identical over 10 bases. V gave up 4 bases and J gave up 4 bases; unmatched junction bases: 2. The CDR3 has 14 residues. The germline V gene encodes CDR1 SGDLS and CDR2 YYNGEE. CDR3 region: CASSRDRGNQPQHF. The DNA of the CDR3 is TGTGCCAGCAGCCGGGACAGGGGAAATCAGCCCCAGCATTTT.

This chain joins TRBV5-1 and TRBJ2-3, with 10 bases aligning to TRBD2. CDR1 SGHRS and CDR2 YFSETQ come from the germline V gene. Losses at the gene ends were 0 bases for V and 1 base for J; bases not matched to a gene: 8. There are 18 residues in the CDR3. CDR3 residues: CASSLVSGRAVGTDTQYF. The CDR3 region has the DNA TGCGCCAGCAGCTTGGTCAGCGGGAGGGCCGTCGGCACAGATACGCAGTATTTT.

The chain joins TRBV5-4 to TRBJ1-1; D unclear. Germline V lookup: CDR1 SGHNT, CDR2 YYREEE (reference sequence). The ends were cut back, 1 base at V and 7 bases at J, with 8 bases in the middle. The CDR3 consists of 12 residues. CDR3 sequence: CASSLKGVEAFF. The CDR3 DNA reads TGTGCCAGCAGCTTGAAGGGAGTTGAAGCTTTCTTT.

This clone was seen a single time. CDR3 in amino acids: CASSRTSGRAYEQYF. CDR3 DNA: TGTGCCAGCAGCCGGACTAGCGGGAGGGCCTACGAGCAGTACTTC. The chain recombines TRBV7-2 with TRBJ2-7, with 15 bases matching TRBD2. V was pared by 5 bases and J by 2 bases, with 1 base of the junction left unmatched. Germline assignment: CDR1 SGHTA and CDR2 FQGNSA. CDR3 length: 15 residues.

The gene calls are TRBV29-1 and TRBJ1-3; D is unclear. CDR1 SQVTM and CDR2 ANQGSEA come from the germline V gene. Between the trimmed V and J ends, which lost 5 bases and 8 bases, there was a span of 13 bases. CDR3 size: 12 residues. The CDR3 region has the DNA TGCAGCGTTTTTTTGGACGCCCACACCATATATTTT. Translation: CSVFLDAHTIYF. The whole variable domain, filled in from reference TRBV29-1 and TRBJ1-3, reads SAVISQKPSRDICQRGTSLTIQCQVDSQVTMMFWYRQQPGQSLTLIATANQGSEATYESGFVIDKFPISRPNLTFSTLTVSNMSPEDSSIYLCSVFLDAHTIYFGEGSWLTVV.

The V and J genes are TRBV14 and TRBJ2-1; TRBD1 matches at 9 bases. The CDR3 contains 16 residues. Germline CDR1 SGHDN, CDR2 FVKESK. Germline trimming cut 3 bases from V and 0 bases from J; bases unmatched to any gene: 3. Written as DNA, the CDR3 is TGTGCCAGCAGCCAGATGGACAGGGGCTCCTACAATGAGCAGTTCTTC. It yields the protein CASSQMDRGSYNEQFF.

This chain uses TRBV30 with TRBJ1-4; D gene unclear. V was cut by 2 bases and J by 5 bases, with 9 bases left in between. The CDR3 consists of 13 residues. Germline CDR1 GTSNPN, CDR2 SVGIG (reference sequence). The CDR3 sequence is CAWSQQRNEKLFF. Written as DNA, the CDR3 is TGTGCCTGGAGTCAACAGCGAAATGAAAAACTGTTTTTT.